The present entry profiles one TCR beta chain with its context. Trimming removed 4 bases from V and 1 base from J; junction bases left unmatched: 5. The CDR3 is made up of 15 amino acids. Per germline, CDR1 SGHDT and CDR2 YYEEEE. Expressed TCRB transcripts were sequenced because the isolated RNA had all been reverse transcribed beforehand. Assay used: immunoSEQ multiplex PCR; TCRdb lists only in-frame clones, some missing. The sample holds roughly 41,000 clones, around 49% seen once. The record originates from a study of beta chain features in type 1 diabetes. Sample: central memory CD4+ T cells from blood. The source is a woman aged 18 to 35 in good health. The rearrangement joins TRBV5-6 to TRBJ1-2; TRBD1 matches 9 bases. The CDR3 loop reads CASSATTGGNYGYTF. CDR3 DNA sequence: TGTGCCAGCAGCGCTACGACAGGGGGTAACTATGGCTACACCTTC.